Reported below is one T cell receptor (beta chain). Its target is not known. The sample is drawn from a study of cytomegalovirus exposure and HLA in healthy donors. Study-wide results and caveats: Relative to equally common others, HLA-associated TCR beta chains showed greater clonal expansion in a later analysis. Upon later analysis, TCR association rates were observed to vary by HLA locus, being highest for DRB1 and lowest for HLA-C. Later analysis demonstrated an association between a missense DCLRE1C variant and TCR beta V- and J-gene trimming.

It was with 60 Vbeta and 13 Jbeta primers that the PCR ran. Assay used: immunoSEQ multiplex PCR; TCRdb lists only in-frame clones, some missing. The data show around 150,000 clones, over 80% seen once. CDR3 length equals 14 residues. CDR1 is ENHRY, CDR2 SYGVKD, per germline. The V and J ends lost 4 bases and 0 bases respectively, with 9 bases between them. Healthy people donating bone marrow made up the donors. The sequence came from a man aged 40-55 years in good health and CMV-seronegative. Sequencing was performed on PBMCs. This rearrangement joins TRBV10-3 to TRBJ1-1; possible D gene TRBD1, 5 bases. As DNA, the CDR3 is TGTGCCATCAGTGTGGGGGGATTGAACACTGAAGCTTTCTTT. It is translated as CAISVGGLNTEAFF.